Sequencing of this T cell receptor (beta chain) was carried out in a study of OX40 agonist ivuxolimab in advanced cancers. The overall study: With ivuxolimab, an agonistic anti-OX40 (CD134) antibody, patients were treated. Hepatocellular carcinoma, melanoma, renal cell or head and neck cancer was diagnosed in the dose-escalation patients. Males comprised 75% to 90% of the group, whose mean age was approximately 60 years (range roughly 23 to 90).

General study findings and limits: Clones of CD4+ and CD8+ blood T cells grew by week 6 at doses of 0.1 to 3.0 mg/kg.

Clones were read by immunoSEQ multiplex PCR, and TCRdb kept only the in-frame ones, dropping some. The sample holds approximately 60,000 clones, roughly 84% seen once. This CDR3 region has 12 residues. The V end lost 8 bases, the J end lost 6 bases, and 10 bases lay between the germline ends. Germline-derived CDR1 and CDR2 are MNHEY and SVGAGI. As for this clone: Its antigen is not known.

The sequenced sample was CD4+ or CD8+ T cells sorted from blood, obtained in a trial of the OX40 agonist ivuxolimab. The chain combines TRBV6-5 with TRBJ1-4, with D maybe TRBD1 (6 bases). The source of this sequence is an adult with an advanced solid tumor such as melanoma, head and neck, liver or kidney cancer. The CDR3 bases are TGTGCCAGCTGCCACAGGGATGAAAAACTGTTTTTT. Its protein is CASCHRDEKLFF.